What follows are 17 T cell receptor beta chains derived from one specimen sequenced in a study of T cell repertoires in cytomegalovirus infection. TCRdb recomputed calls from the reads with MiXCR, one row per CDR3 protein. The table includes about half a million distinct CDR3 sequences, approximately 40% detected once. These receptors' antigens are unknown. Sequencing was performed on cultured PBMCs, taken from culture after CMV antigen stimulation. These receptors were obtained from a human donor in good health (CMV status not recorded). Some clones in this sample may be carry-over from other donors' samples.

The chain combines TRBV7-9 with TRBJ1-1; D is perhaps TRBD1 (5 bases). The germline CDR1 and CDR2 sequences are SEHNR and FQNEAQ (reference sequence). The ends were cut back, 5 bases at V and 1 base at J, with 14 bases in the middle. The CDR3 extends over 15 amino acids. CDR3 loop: CASSLWVGENTEAFF. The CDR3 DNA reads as TGTGCCAGCAGCCTATGGGTGGGGGAGAACACTGAAGCTTTCTTT.

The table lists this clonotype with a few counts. CDR3 protein: CASSAGYSYNSPLHF. CDR3 sequence (DNA): TGTGCCAGCAGTGCAGGGTACTCCTATAATTCACCCCTCCACTTT. The V call is TRBV12-3 or TRBV12-4, the J call TRBJ1-6, with TRBD1 as a possible D gene (5 bases). The V end lost 5 bases, the J end lost 0 bases, and 8 bases lay between the germline ends. This CDR3 contains 15 residues.

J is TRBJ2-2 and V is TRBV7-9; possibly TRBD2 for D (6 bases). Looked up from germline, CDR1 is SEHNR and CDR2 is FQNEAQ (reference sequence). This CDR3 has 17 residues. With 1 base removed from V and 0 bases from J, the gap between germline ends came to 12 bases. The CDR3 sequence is CASSLVPSGPNTGELFF. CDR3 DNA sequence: TGTGCCAGCAGCTTAGTGCCGAGCGGGCCGAACACCGGGGAGCTGTTTTTT.

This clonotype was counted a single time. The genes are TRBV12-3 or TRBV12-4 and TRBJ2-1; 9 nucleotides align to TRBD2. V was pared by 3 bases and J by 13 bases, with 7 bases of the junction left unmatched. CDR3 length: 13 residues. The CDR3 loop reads CASSFLGGGAQFF. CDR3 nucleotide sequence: TGTGCCAGCAGTTTTCTGGGCGGGGGGGCCCAGTTCTTC.

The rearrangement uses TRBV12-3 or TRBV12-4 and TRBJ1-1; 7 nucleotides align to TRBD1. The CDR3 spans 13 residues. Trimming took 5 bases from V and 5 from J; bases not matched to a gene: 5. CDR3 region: CASSPTGETEAFF. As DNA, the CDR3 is TGTGCCAGCAGTCCAACAGGGGAGACTGAAGCTTTCTTT.

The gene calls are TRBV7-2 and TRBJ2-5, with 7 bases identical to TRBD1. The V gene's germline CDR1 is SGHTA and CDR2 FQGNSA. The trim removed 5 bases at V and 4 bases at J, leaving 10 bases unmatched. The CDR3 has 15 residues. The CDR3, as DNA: TGTGCCAGCAGCCCTTTTAGGGCAGGGGGAGAGACCCAGTACTTC. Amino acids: CASSPFRAGGETQYF. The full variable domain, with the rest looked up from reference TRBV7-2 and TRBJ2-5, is GAGVSQSPSNKVTEKGKDVELRCDPISGHTALYWYRQSLGQGLEFLIYFQGNSAPDKSGLPSDRFSAERTGGSVSTLTIQRTQQEDSAVYLCASSPFRAGGETQYFGPGTRLLVL.

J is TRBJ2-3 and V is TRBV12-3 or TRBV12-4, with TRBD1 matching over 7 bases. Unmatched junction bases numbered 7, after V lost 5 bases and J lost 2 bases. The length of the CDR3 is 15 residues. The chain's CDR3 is CASSLERGLTDTQYF. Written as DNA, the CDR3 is TGTGCCAGCAGTCTTGAAAGGGGGCTCACAGATACGCAGTATTTT.

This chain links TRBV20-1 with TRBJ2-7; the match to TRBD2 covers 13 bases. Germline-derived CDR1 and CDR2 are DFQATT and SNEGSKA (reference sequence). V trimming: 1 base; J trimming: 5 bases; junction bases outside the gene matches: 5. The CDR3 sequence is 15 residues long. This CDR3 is CSARGTSGGRDEQYF. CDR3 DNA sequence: TGCAGTGCTAGAGGGACTAGCGGGGGTCGGGACGAGCAGTACTTC.

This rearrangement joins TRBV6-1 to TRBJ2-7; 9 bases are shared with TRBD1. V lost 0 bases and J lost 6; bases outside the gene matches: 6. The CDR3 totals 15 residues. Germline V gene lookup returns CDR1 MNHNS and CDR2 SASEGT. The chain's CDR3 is CASSEAGQGFSEQYF. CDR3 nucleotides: TGTGCCAGCAGTGAAGCGGGACAGGGCTTTAGCGAGCAGTACTTC.

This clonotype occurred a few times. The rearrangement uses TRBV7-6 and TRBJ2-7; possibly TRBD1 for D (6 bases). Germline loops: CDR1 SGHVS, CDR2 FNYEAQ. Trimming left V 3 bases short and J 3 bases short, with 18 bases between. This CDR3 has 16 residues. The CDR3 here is CASSFAFTGISYEQYF. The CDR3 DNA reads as TGTGCCAGCAGCTTTGCGTTCACAGGGATCAGCTACGAGCAGTACTTC. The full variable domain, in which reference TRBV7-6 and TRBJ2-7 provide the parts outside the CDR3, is GAGVSQSPRYKVTKRGQDVALRCDPISGHVSLYWYRQALGQGPEFLTYFNYEAQQDKSGLPNDRFSAERPEGSISTLTIQRTEQRDSAMYRCASSFAFTGISYEQYFGPGTRLTVT.

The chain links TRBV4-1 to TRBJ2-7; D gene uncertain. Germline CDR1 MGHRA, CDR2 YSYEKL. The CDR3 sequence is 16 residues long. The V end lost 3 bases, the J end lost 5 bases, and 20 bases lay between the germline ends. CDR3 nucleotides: TGCGCCAGCAGCCAGGCCCTGGGTTCCCCCCACGACGAGCAGTACTTC. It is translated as CASSQALGSPHDEQYF.

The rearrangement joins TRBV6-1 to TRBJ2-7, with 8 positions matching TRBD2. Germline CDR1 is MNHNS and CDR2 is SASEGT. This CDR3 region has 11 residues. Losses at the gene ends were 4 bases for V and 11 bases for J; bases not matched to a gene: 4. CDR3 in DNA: TGTGCCAGCAGTGGACGGACTAGCAAGTACTTC. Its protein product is CASSGRTSKYF.

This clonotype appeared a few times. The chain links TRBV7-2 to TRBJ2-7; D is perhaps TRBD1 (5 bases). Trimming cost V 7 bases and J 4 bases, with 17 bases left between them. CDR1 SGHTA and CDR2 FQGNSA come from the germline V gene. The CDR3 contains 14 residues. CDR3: CASTQYQGPYEQYF. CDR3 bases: TGTGCCAGCACCCAGTACCAGGGCCCATACGAGCAGTACTTC.

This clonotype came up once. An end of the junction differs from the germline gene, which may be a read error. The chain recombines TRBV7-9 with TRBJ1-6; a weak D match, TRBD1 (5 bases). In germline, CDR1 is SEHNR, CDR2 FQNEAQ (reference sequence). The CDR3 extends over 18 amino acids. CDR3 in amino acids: CTSSPGGAGSSYNSPLHF. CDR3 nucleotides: TGTACCAGCAGTCCGGGGGGAGCAGGGAGCTCCTATAATTCACCCCTCCACTTT.

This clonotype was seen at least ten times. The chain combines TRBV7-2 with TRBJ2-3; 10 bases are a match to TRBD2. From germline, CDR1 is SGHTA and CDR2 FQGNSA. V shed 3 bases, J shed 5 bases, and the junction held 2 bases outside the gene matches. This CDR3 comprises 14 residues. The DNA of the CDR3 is TGTGCCAGCAGCTTTTTAGCGGGAGGAGATACGCAGTATTTT. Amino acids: CASSFLAGGDTQYF.

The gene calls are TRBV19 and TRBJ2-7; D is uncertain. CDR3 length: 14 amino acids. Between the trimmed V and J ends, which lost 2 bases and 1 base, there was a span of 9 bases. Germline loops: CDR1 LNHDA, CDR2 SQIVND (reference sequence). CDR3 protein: CASSIKGASYEQYF. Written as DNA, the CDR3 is TGTGCCAGTAGTATAAAGGGCGCTTCCTACGAGCAGTACTTC.

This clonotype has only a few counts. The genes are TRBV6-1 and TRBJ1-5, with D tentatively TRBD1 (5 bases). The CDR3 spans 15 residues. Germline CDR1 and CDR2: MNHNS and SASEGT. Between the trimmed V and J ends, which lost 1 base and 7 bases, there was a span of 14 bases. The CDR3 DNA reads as TGTGCCAGCAGTGAAGTCCATTCAGGGTTCCAGCCCCAGCATTTT. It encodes CASSEVHSGFQPQHF.